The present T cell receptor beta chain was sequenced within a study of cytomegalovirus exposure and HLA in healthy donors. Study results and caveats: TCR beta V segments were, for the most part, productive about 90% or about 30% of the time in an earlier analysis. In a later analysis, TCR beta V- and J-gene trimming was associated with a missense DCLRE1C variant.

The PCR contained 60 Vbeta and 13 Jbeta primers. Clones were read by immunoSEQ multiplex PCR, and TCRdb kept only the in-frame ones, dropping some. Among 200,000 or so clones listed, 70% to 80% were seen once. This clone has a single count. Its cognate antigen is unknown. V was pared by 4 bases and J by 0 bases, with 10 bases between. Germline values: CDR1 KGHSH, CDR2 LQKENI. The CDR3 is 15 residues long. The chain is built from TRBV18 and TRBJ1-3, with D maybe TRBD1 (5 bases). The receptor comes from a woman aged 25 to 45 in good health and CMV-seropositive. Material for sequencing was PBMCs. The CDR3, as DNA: TGTGCCAGCTCACGGGGACTATACTCTGGAAACACCATATATTTT. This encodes CASSRGLYSGNTIYF.